This record looks at one TCR beta chain sequence and its context. The data were taken from a study of blood T cell repertoires in COVID-19. V lost 1 base, J lost 8 bases, and 8 bases stayed unmatched. Germline CDR1 SGHTA, CDR2 FQGNSA. This CDR3 region has 15 residues. Sequencing used immunoSEQ multiplex PCR; TCRdb keeps in-frame clones, though not all of them. In the table there are under 200,000 clones, 80% to 90% of which are singletons. Material for sequencing was peripheral blood. The clonotype comes from a woman aged 70-85 years with acute or convalescent COVID-19. The chain has TRBV7-2 and TRBJ1-2, with 9 bases that match TRBD1. The CDR3 sequence: CASSLVIQGAGGYTF. CDR3 coding DNA: TGTGCCAGCAGCTTAGTGATACAGGGGGCCGGGGGCTACACCTTC.